The 10 T cell receptor beta chains in this list originate from one sample, sequenced in a study of CD8+ T cells in alopecia areata. Sequencing relied on a cDNA template that was reverse transcribed from extracted RNA. Sequencing was performed with immunoSEQ multiplex PCR; in TCRdb, only in-frame clones are kept and a portion is missing. The sample yields some 120,000 clones, 47% seen once. Source material: NKG2D-low CD8+ T cells sorted from blood. Receptors were obtained from a human donor with alopecia areata.

This chain connects TRBV11-2 to TRBJ2-7, with 8 bases fitting TRBD1. The germline V gene has CDR1 SGHAT and CDR2 FQNNGV. The CDR3 totals 14 residues. Trimming at V came to 5 bases and at J to 6 bases, leaving 9 bases not matched to a gene. The CDR3 DNA follows: TGTGCCAGCAGCACAGGGCAGGGGGCTCGCGAGCAGTACTTC. It yields the protein CASSTGQGAREQYF.

V gene TRBV27 combines with J gene TRBJ2-1; D unresolved. The CDR3 contains 13 residues. V gave up 3 bases and J gave up 7 bases, with 10 bases separating them. Germline assignment: CDR1 MNHEY and CDR2 SMNVEV (reference sequence). CDR3 nucleotide sequence: TGTGCCAGCAGTTTGTCGATTTCGAATGAGCAGTTCTTC. Translation: CASSLSISNEQFF.

A remark on this clone: A much larger clonotype is one base distant, so this may be a read error. The J gene is TRBJ2-7, the V gene TRBV27, with D perhaps TRBD1 or TRBD2 (6 bases each). The CDR3 runs to 11 residues. The germline V gene encodes CDR1 MNHEY and CDR2 SMNVEV (reference sequence). Trimming took 6 bases from V and 5 from J, leaving 8 bases between them. The CDR3 loop reads CASSGGHEQYF. The CDR3 nucleotides are TGTGCCAGCAGCGGGGGCCACGAGCAGTACTTC.

This clone has more than one count but fewer than ten. This sequence joins TRBV29-1 and TRBJ2-7, with D unresolved. Germline CDR1 reads SQVTM; CDR2 reads ANQGSEA. The CDR3 consists of 14 residues. V lost 7 bases and J lost 2, with 18 bases in between. CDR3 sequence: CSGTSQNKAYEQYF. CDR3 DNA sequence: TGCAGCGGCACCTCACAGAATAAGGCCTACGAGCAGTACTTC.

The rearrangement joins TRBV28 to TRBJ2-1; a weak D match, TRBD2 (5 bases). The CDR3 loop spans 16 amino acids. Germline lookup yields CDR1 MDHEN and CDR2 SYDVKM. Between the trimmed V and J ends, which lost 3 bases and 1 base, there was a span of 13 bases. The CDR3, as DNA: TGTGCCAGCAGTTTGCTTCTTAGCGAGTCCTACAATGAGCAGTTCTTC. Translation gives CASSLLLSESYNEQFF.

This clone was detected a few times. The CDR3 nucleotides read TGTGCCTGGAGTGGCCTGTCTGGCGGGAATACGCAGTATTTT. Its protein is CAWSGLSGGNTQYF. The rearrangement uses TRBV30 and TRBJ2-3; weak D call: TRBD2 (6 bases). The V gene's germline CDR1 is GTSNPN and CDR2 SVGIG (reference sequence). The CDR3 runs to 14 residues. The V and J ends lost 1 base and 7 bases respectively, with 15 bases between them.

The J gene is TRBJ2-7, the V gene TRBV30, with 9 bases identical to TRBD1. The germline gives CDR1 GTSNPN, CDR2 SVGIG (reference sequence). The V gene end was trimmed by 6 bases and the J gene end by 4 bases; junction bases not matched to a gene: 7. The CDR3 is made up of 13 amino acids. CDR3: CACPGTGMYEQYF. The CDR3 DNA follows: TGTGCCTGCCCCGGGACAGGGATGTACGAGCAGTACTTC.

The gene calls are TRBV29-1 and TRBJ2-5; 12 bases are a match to TRBD2. With V trimmed by 0 bases and J by 5 bases, 10 bases remained unmatched. Germline V gives CDR1 SQVTM, CDR2 ANQGSEA. The CDR3 spans 17 residues. The CDR3 region has the DNA TGCAGCGTTGAAGACCCCCGGACTAGCGGGGATTTCGAGACCCAGTACTTC. It is translated as CSVEDPRTSGDFETQYF.

The chain couples TRBV29-1 to TRBJ2-1, with D maybe TRBD2 (6 bases). Deletions cut 7 bases from V and 8 bases from J, with 27 bases between. CDR1 and CDR2 from the germline V gene are SQVTM and ANQGSEA. This CDR3 spans 16 amino acids. In nucleotides, the CDR3 is TGCAGCGCTGTCGTGTCCGTCCTGACTAGTTTATATGAGCAGTTCTTC. Translation: CSAVVSVLTSLYEQFF.

The V and J genes are TRBV7-9 and TRBJ2-3; D is possibly TRBD2 (6 bases). Germline loops: CDR1 SEHNR, CDR2 FQNEAQ (reference sequence). The CDR3 consists of 18 residues. V lost 8 bases and J lost 4, with 28 bases in between. The CDR3 DNA is TGTGCCAGCGCCAGGGCAACGGGAGACACACGGGACGCAGATACGCAGTATTTT. Encoded protein: CASARATGDTRDADTQYF.